Here is one T cell receptor beta chain with its context. The antigen it binds to is not known. A much more abundant neighbour one base away suggests this may be a read error. The data were taken from a study of T cells in Graves' hyperthyroidism and ophthalmopathy (dated by TCRdb to the late 2010s). About the investigation overall: Peripheral blood was sampled at the time of initial diagnosis, prior to any treatment. Once sampling was done, hyperthyroidism patients were given methimazole at a starting dose of 30 mg daily, whereas ophthalmopathy patients were given high-dose intravenous methylprednisolone. Thyroid tissue and blood T-cell repertoires from several Graves' hyperthyroidism patients were also compared in the study. To identify TCR V-J signatures that set the groups apart, the researchers used a discovery cohort of about a hundred patients, made up of approximately 43 with Graves' ophthalmopathy and some 55 with stable Graves' hyperthyroidism. The 100 discovery patients were divided at random into training and test sets in a 7:3 ratio. Prospective prediction of ophthalmopathy was tested in an independent validation cohort consisting of 18 hyperthyroidism patients and approximately 16 patients who later progressed to ophthalmopathy. TCR Vbeta CDR3 sequencing of 120 to 150 peripheral blood samples (about 45 ophthalmopathy, some 75 hyperthyroidism and some 17 progressor patients) is reported in the paper. Findings and caveats that apply to the study as a whole: Blood samples also contained most of the expanded thyroid clonotypes (frequency above 0.001), which suggests that blood repertoires may reflect thyroid immune responses. No statistical method was used to fix the sample size in advance, and group allocation was not hidden from the investigators. Ophthalmopathy was separated from stable hyperthyroidism by a 13 V-J signature model, with around 90% sensitivity and about 81% specificity obtained in cross-validation and 80%/75% obtained in testing. In validation, the model predicted progression to ophthalmopathy with 60% to 71% sensitivity and 72% to 85% specificity, a median of approximately 6.7 months before onset.

Ophthalmopathy patients had moderately to severely active disease, Clinical Activity Score of at least 3, NOSPECS grade of at least 4, and duration under 3 months. The study excluded patients with uncontrolled infections, other autoimmune diseases, pregnancy or lactation. Diagnoses were based on clinical symptoms, serum thyroxine and TRAb, thyroid ultrasound and orbital computed tomography. PBMCs were separated from approximately 10 ml of fresh peripheral blood using Ficoll-Paque density gradient centrifugation. Trizol reagent was used to extract total RNA, and RNA quality was then checked on an Agilent 2100 Bioanalyzer. CDR3 length: 15 amino acids, cysteine to phenylalanine. The CDR3 DNA has 45 bases and is translated from base 1. Per the germline V gene, SGHRS is the CDR1 and YFSETQ is the CDR2. Amplification of TCR beta CDR3 regions was carried out from RNA transcripts. The TCR CDR3 was subjected to a first round of RT-PCR using the HTBI primer set and the Qiagen OneStep RT-PCR kit. Libraries were constructed in a second round of multiplex PCR, after which size selection and purification were performed. Paired-end sequencing of the libraries was performed with 100 bp reads on an Illumina HiSeq2000. In the source study's methods: SOAPnuke was used to process the raw data, with reads discarded if the reads contained adapters or uncalled bases, had a mean Phred below 15, or lacked an exact constant-primer or identifier match. COPE v1.2.5 was used to merge the high-quality paired reads, and each unique nucleotide sequence was defined as a clonotype. Clonotypes were aligned to IMGT TRBV, TRBD and TRBJ reference segments using MiTCR v1.1. Only V-J combinations with frequency above 0.0001, covering 99.2% of repertoires, were analysed. The TCS score was defined as F50 (clonal expansion) divided by E x V (chaos), with BLOSUM62-based TCRdist calculated between CDR3 peptides within each V-J. Welch's t-statistics and random forest reduced around 510 V-J features to about 13, which were used in a naive Bayes classifier (R e1071). The public reads were run again by TCRdb, first through fastp at Q25 and then through MiXCR, and only productive beta chains were kept. Rows with one shared CDR3 protein collapse into an entry with the most common genes and DNA. These V and J calls rely on TCRdb rather than the paper's analysis. In this sample the table shows a few hundred thousand distinct CDR3 sequences, roughly an eighth of which occur a single time. 30% to 35% of the sample is taken by the ten largest.

Material: blood. The sequence joins TRBV5-1 to TRBJ2-3, and TRBD1 aligns with 8 junction nucleotides. The receptor was derived from a woman between 40 and 50 years old with Graves' ophthalmopathy. The CDR3 region reads CASSSGTGNTDTQYF. DNA sequence: TGCGCCAGCAGCTCCGGGACAGGCAACACAGACACGCAGTATTTT.